The clone carrying this TCR beta chain was detected many times. Antigen unknown. The data derive from a study of T-cell reconstitution after alpha-beta-depleted transplantation in children. Study-level points and caveats: A year post-transplant, T-cell counts and diversity derived mostly from newly produced T cells. The origin of alpha-beta T cells about two months after transplant was reportedly several hundred expanded graft clones. Some patients' high day-60 TCRbeta diversity was traced to surviving recipient T cells and thymic progenitors.

The germline gives CDR1 SQVTM, CDR2 ANQGSEA. The CDR3 covers 12 residues. Unmatched junction bases numbered 3, after V lost 7 bases and J lost 4 bases. It was with unique molecular identifiers that the TCRbeta library was prepared. TCRdb analysed the PCR reads with MiXCR anew, one entry per CDR3 protein. The sample includes around 270,000 distinct CDR3 sequences, around 10% seen only once; the top ten take around 7.6%. The chain recombines TRBV29-1 with TRBJ2-5; 10 nucleotides match TRBD2. The receptor was isolated from a boy under two years old with acute myeloid leukemia, due to receive a stem cell transplant. The sequences come from PBMCs, collected before TCRalphabeta/CD19-depleted stem cell transplant. CDR3 loop: CSEGTSVETQYF. The DNA for the CDR3 is TGCAGCGAAGGGACTAGCGTAGAGACCCAGTACTTC.